What follows describes a single T cell receptor (beta chain). Its matching antigen is unknown. This CDR3 spans 11 amino acids. V gave up 1 base and J gave up 14 bases, with 11 bases separating them. From germline, CDR1 is SEHNR and CDR2 FQNEAQ (reference sequence). The data belong to a study of T cells in Graves' hyperthyroidism and ophthalmopathy. Study summary: Peripheral blood was obtained at initial diagnosis, preceding any treatment. Study-wide results and caveats: In the blood, most expanded thyroid clonotypes above 0.001 appeared as well.

Authors of the study amplified TCR beta CDR3 regions from RNA transcripts. A first-round RT-PCR of the TCR CDR3 used the HTBI primer set. From the multiplex PCR reads, TCRdb called clonotypes with MiXCR, one entry per CDR3 protein. Of some 560,000 distinct CDR3 sequences in the sample, approximately 14% were seen once. Uncontrolled infection, other autoimmune disease, pregnancy and lactation each barred patients from inclusion. The clonotype comes from a woman in her forties with Graves' hyperthyroidism. What was sequenced was blood. The chain employs TRBV7-9 and TRBJ2-5; no reliable D call. The CDR3 here is CASSLEGHPYF. The CDR3 nucleotides read TGTGCCAGCAGCTTAGAAGGCCATCCTTACTTC.